One T cell receptor (beta chain) is described in this entry. Its target is not known. Via MiXCR, TCRdb re-called the reads, giving one row per CDR3 protein. The data show 900,000 to 950,000 distinct CDR3 sequences, under 40% seen once. V shed 3 bases and J shed 4 bases, with 18 bases lying between them. The CDR3 has 16 residues. CDR1 and CDR2 from the germline V gene are LNHDA and SQIVND (reference sequence). This sample is part of a study of T cell repertoires in cytomegalovirus infection. The overall study: Selection of CMV epitopes for the study included recently identified HLA-C-restricted and well-studied HLA-B-restricted ones. Indicated by public TCR beta signatures were CMV infection and matching HLA type. Overall study results and limits: In two of eight donors, the top clonotype was HLA-C-restricted CMV-specific. The cumulative frequency of public TCR beta families identified carriers of CMV plus the relevant HLA.

The clonotype originates from a human donor in good health (CMV status not recorded). Some clones in this sample may be carry-over from other donors' samples. The V and J genes are TRBV19 and TRBJ1-2; D call uncertain. Sequenced here: cultured CD8+ T cells from PBMCs, sampled from culture after CMV antigen stimulation. CDR3 DNA sequence: TGTGCCAGTAGTATGCTATCGGGCAGTACCCTCTATGGCTACACCTTC. This gives the protein CASSMLSGSTLYGYTF.